The 25 T cell receptor beta chains presented below share a single source sample, sequenced in a study of blood T cell repertoires in COVID-19. Method: immunoSEQ multiplex PCR; TCRdb's copy keeps in-frame clones and lacks some. This sample carries 490,000 or so clones, approximately 88% of them seen once, and the ten largest clones take 1.5% to 2%. The specimen sequenced was PBMCs or T cells enriched from blood (not recorded which). The receptor source for this set is a woman aged 40 to 55 who had recovered from COVID-19.

The V call is TRBV2, the J call TRBJ1-5; 8 positions match TRBD1. V was clipped by 6 bases and J by 2 bases; unmatched bases: 6. The V gene's germline CDR1 is SNHLY and CDR2 FYNNEI. This CDR3 has 15 residues. CDR3 bases: TGTGCCAGCAGCGCAGGGGGCCGGCGCAATCAGCCCCAGCATTTT. Translated, it gives CASSAGGRRNQPQHF.

The chain employs TRBV11-2 and TRBJ1-6, with 7 bases aligning to TRBD1. Per the germline V gene, CDR1 is SGHAT and CDR2 is FQNNGV. The CDR3 has 16 amino acids. With V trimmed by 0 bases and J by 9 bases, 8 bases remained unmatched. As DNA, the CDR3 is TGTGCCAGCAGCTTAGATAAGGGACAGCGGCGTTCACCCCTCCACTTT. Amino acid sequence: CASSLDKGQRRSPLHF.

The CDR3 coding sequence is TGTGCCAGCGTCCGGGACAACAATCAGCCCCAGCATTTT. Amino acids: CASVRDNNQPQHF. This chain joins TRBV6-5 and TRBJ1-5; maybe TRBD1 (6 bases). The CDR3 length is 13 residues. The germline V gene encodes CDR1 MNHEY and CDR2 SVGAGI. Trimming removed 8 bases from V and 3 bases from J, with 11 bases in between.

As for this clone: Different DNA sequences within this sample yield the same CDR3. The rearrangement links TRBV30 to TRBJ1-2; 7 bases agree with TRBD1. The ends lost 2 bases at V and 8 bases at J; junction bases unmatched: 5. This CDR3 has 12 amino acids. CDR1 and CDR2 (germline): GTSNPN, SVGIG (reference sequence). CDR3 amino acids: CAWSPQGGGYTF. As DNA, the CDR3 is TGTGCCTGGAGTCCCCAGGGGGGAGGCTACACCTTC.

CDR3 nucleotide sequence: TGTGCCAGCAGCTGGCACATCAATGAGCAGTTCTTC. This codes for CASSWHINEQFF. This chain connects TRBV7-9 to TRBJ2-1, with D uncertain. Germline CDR1 reads SEHNR; CDR2 reads FQNEAQ (reference sequence). V lost 4 bases and J lost 6, with 7 bases in between. CDR3 length: 12 amino acids.

The count of this clone is one. CDR3 protein: CASSLKPGLQFF. The DNA for the CDR3 is TGTGCCAGCAGCCTCAAACCGGGACTACAGTTCTTC. This chain uses TRBV13 with TRBJ2-1, with 7 bases fitting TRBD2. The CDR3 extends over 12 amino acids. In germline, CDR1 is PRHDT, CDR2 FYEKMQ (reference sequence). Losses at the gene ends were 5 bases for V and 13 bases for J; bases not matched to a gene: 8.

The genes are TRBV7-2 and TRBJ1-3; D unresolved. CDR1 is SGHTA, CDR2 FQGNSA, per germline. V lost 1 base and J lost 3, with 4 bases in between. This CDR3 is 13 amino acids long. CDR3 nucleotide sequence: TGTGCCAGCAGCTTAGAATATGGAAACACCATATATTTT. The encoded protein is CASSLEYGNTIYF.

The chain has TRBV12-3 or TRBV12-4 and TRBJ1-3; no firm D call. CDR3 length: 12 residues. Trimming pared 3 bases from V and 3 bases from J, leaving 3 bases between. This CDR3 reads CASSLSGNTIYF. CDR3 nucleotides: TGTGCCAGCAGTTTGAGTGGAAACACCATATATTTT.

This clone was detected only once. This chain joins TRBV27 and TRBJ2-7; 7 nucleotides match TRBD1. The germline V gene has CDR1 MNHEY and CDR2 SMNVEV (reference sequence). V shed 5 bases, J shed 6 bases, and the junction held 4 bases outside the gene matches. CDR3 length: 12 amino acids. For the CDR3, the DNA is TGTGCCAGCAGTAAGACAGGGTTCGAGCAGTACTTC. Translating gives CASSKTGFEQYF.

A word on this clone: One end of the junction does not line up with germline, which may come from a read error. CDR3 DNA sequence: TGTGCCAGCAGCTTAGCACCCGGGACAGGGGGAAGCACCATATATTTT. The encoded protein is CASSLAPGTGGSTIYF. The genes are TRBV7-8 and TRBJ1-3, with 11 bases that match TRBD1. This CDR3 spans 16 amino acids. CDR1 and CDR2 from the germline V gene are SGHVS and FQNEAQ.

The chain employs TRBV19 and TRBJ2-7; 8 positions agree with TRBD1. CDR1 LNHDA and CDR2 SQIVND come from the germline V gene (reference sequence). The CDR3 is made up of 16 amino acids. J lost 5 bases, V lost 6 bases, and 15 bases had no gene match. The CDR3 loop is CASSGGPDRVIDEQYF. In nucleotides, the CDR3 is TGTGCCAGTAGCGGTGGCCCGGACAGGGTGATCGACGAGCAGTACTTC. Combining the CDR3 with reference TRBV19 and TRBJ2-7 gives the whole variable domain DGGITQSPKYLFRKEGQNVTLSCEQNLNHDAMYWYRQDPGQGLRLIYYSQIVNDFQKGDIAEGYSVSREKKESFPLTVTSAQKNPTAFYLCASSGGPDRVIDEQYFGPGTRLTVT.

The CDR3 DNA is TGTGCCAGCAGGGAGATGGGGAGGGCCTCGTATTTT. This sequence encodes CASREMGRASYF. This chain connects TRBV7-2 to TRBJ2-3; 7 nucleotides agree with TRBD2. The CDR3 is made up of 12 amino acids. Trimming at V came to 6 bases and at J to 14 bases, leaving 11 bases not matched to a gene. CDR1 SGHTA and CDR2 FQGNSA come from the germline V gene.

This chain joins TRBV18 and TRBJ2-1; perhaps TRBD1 as D (5 bases). CDR3 length: 19 amino acids. Germline-derived CDR1 and CDR2 are KGHSH and LQKENI. V was shortened by 6 bases and J by 5 bases, with 29 bases between the two germline ends. CDR3 in DNA: TGTGCCAGCTCTACCAGCAGGGTGTTAGTTGACACAGCTAACAATGAGCAGTTCTTC. Amino acids: CASSTSRVLVDTANNEQFF.

The genes are TRBV6-5 and TRBJ1-2; the D is unclear. Trimming cost V 6 bases and J 8 bases, with 10 bases left between them. The CDR3 totals 11 residues. The germline V gene has CDR1 MNHEY and CDR2 SVGAGI. CDR3 amino acids: CASSHGLGYTF. CDR3 DNA sequence: TGTGCCAGCAGCCATGGCCTGGGCTACACCTTC.

The chain couples TRBV7-9 to TRBJ1-5, with 10 nucleotides matching TRBD1. CDR1 is SEHNR, CDR2 FQNEAQ, per germline (reference sequence). The length of the CDR3 is 15 residues. With 4 bases clipped from V and 3 bases from J, the junction kept 3 bases outside the gene matches. The DNA for the CDR3 is TGTGCCAGCAGCTCCGGGACAGGGGACAATCAGCCCCAGCATTTT. It specifies CASSSGTGDNQPQHF.

This chain connects TRBV5-4 to TRBJ1-1, with D possibly TRBD1 on 6 matching bases. Germline V lookup: CDR1 SGHNT, CDR2 YYREEE (reference sequence). The CDR3 covers 15 residues. Trimming took 2 bases from V and 3 from J, leaving 14 bases between them. CDR3 in DNA: TGTGCCAGCAGCTTACCACAGGGTAGCGACACTGAAGCTTTCTTT. Protein: CASSLPQGSDTEAFF.

This clone was picked up a small number of times. DNA for the CDR3: TGTGCCACCAGCAGAGGGACAGGACGGGAAACTAATGAAAAACTGTTTTTT. Protein: CATSRGTGRETNEKLFF. V and J are TRBV15 and TRBJ1-4, with TRBD1 matching over 7 bases. There are 17 residues in the CDR3. J lost 1 base, V lost 1 base, and 6 bases had no gene match. Germline CDR1 reads LNHNV; CDR2 reads YYDKDF (reference sequence).

The genes are TRBV5-8 and TRBJ2-3; 13 bases align to TRBD2. The V gene end was trimmed by 0 bases and the J gene end by 4 bases; junction bases not matched to a gene: 5. Germline CDR1 and CDR2: SGHTS and YDEGEE. The length of the CDR3 is 17 residues. This CDR3 reads CASSLALAGGTPDTQYF. The CDR3 coding sequence is TGTGCCAGCAGCTTGGCACTAGCGGGAGGGACCCCAGATACGCAGTATTTT.

To note about this clone: The same CDR3 arises from other DNA sequences in this sample as well. The rearrangement links TRBV12-3 or TRBV12-4 to TRBJ1-2, with TRBD1 as a possible D gene (5 bases). The V end was cut by 1 base, the J end by 5 bases, with 8 bases between. The CDR3 contains 13 residues. The CDR3 sequence: CASSLGGAYGYTF. The CDR3, as DNA: TGTGCCAGCAGTTTAGGGGGCGCATATGGCTACACCTTC.

This rearrangement joins TRBV7-2 to TRBJ2-1; D is unclear. CDR1 is SGHTA and CDR2 is FQGNSA in the germline V gene. This CDR3 region has 15 residues. The V gene lost 0 bases and the J gene lost 3 bases, with 9 bases spanning the gap. CDR3 loop: CASSLASLYYNEQFF. The CDR3, as DNA: TGTGCCAGCAGCTTAGCGAGTCTCTACTACAATGAGCAGTTCTTC.

V usage is TRBV19 and J usage is TRBJ2-5, with a weak D call TRBD2 (5 bases). This CDR3 spans 14 amino acids. Trimming left V 1 base short and J 5 bases short, with 11 bases between. CDR1 and CDR2 (germline): LNHDA, SQIVND (reference sequence). CDR3 in amino acids: CASSIVHRRETQYF. The CDR3 nucleotides are TGTGCCAGTAGTATAGTCCATAGGAGGGAGACCCAGTACTTC.

This chain uses TRBV10-1 with TRBJ2-1, with 10 bases fitting TRBD2. The CDR3 spans 15 residues. The germline V gene has CDR1 WNHNN and CDR2 SYGVQD (reference sequence). V gave up 0 bases and J gave up 7 bases; unmatched junction bases: 3. The CDR3 sequence: CASSESAGGLNEQFF. CDR3 in DNA: TGCGCCAGCAGTGAGTCAGCGGGAGGGCTTAATGAGCAGTTCTTC.

The chain employs TRBV15 and TRBJ2-4, with a weak D call TRBD2 (6 bases). CDR3 size: 14 residues. In germline, CDR1 is LNHNV, CDR2 YYDKDF (reference sequence). Trimming took 1 base from V and 6 from J, leaving 10 bases between them. The CDR3 spells CATSRGPEGNIQYF. CDR3 nucleotides: TGTGCCACCAGCAGAGGACCGGAGGGAAACATTCAGTACTTC.

Note on this clone: Other DNA sequences in this sample translate to the same CDR3. V is TRBV5-1 and J is TRBJ2-2, with 11 bases aligning to TRBD2. Germline-derived CDR1 and CDR2 are SGHRS and YFSETQ. The CDR3 length is 15 residues. V gave up 3 bases and J gave up 5 bases; unmatched junction bases: 3. The CDR3 protein is CASSSGLAGTGELFF. The CDR3 region has the DNA TGCGCCAGCAGCTCCGGACTAGCGGGTACCGGGGAGCTGTTTTTT. Full variable domain (missing parts from reference TRBV5-1 and TRBJ2-2): KAGVTQTPRYLIKTRGQQVTLSCSPISGHRSVSWYQQTPGQGLQFLFEYFSETQRNKGNFPGRFSGRQFSNSRSEMNVSTLELGDSALYLCASSSGLAGTGELFFGEGSRLTVL.

This sequence joins TRBV9 and TRBJ1-2, with a possible D match to TRBD1 (6 bases). Between the trimmed V and J ends, which lost 3 bases and 1 base, there was a span of 10 bases. Germline V gene data show CDR1 as SGDLS and CDR2 as YYNGEE. CDR3 length equals 14 residues. The CDR3 coding sequence is TGTGCCAGCAGCGGTACAGGGATTAACTATGGCTACACCTTC. As protein: CASSGTGINYGYTF.